Listed below are T cell receptor beta chains from one sample, sequenced in a study of beta chain features in type 1 diabetes. Generated by immunoSEQ multiplex PCR, the TCRdb table keeps only in-frame clones and is missing some. The sample consists of 200,000 to 300,000 clones, roughly a tenth of them appearing once. Sequenced sample: naive CD4+ T cells from blood. The receptors were sampled from a man aged 25-45 years with type 1 diabetes. The CDR3 runs from the conserved cysteine through the conserved F or W. The D gene is left open where the match is weak. Expanded clones are given a class, and other clones once, few, many or no size at all.

DNA | CDR3 | V | size | J | D
TGTGCCAGCAGCTTAGCACGTAGCGGGGGTTACAATGAGCAGTTCTTC | CASSLARSGGYNEQFF | TRBV7-2 | few | TRBJ2-1 | TRBD2
TGTGCCACCAAGAAGAGTAGCGGGAACTACAATGAGCAGTTCTTC | CATKKSSGNYNEQFF | TRBV6-4 | few | TRBJ2-1 | TRBD2
TGCGCCAGCAGCTTGGGTCGAGTCACAGATACGCAGTATTTT | CASSLGRVTDTQYF | TRBV5-1 | . | TRBJ2-3 | .
TGTGCCAGCAGCCCCCCCCGGGGAGAGACCCAGTACTTC | CASSPPRGETQYF | TRBV5-4 | few | TRBJ2-5 | .
TGTGCCAGCAGTGATAGCGGGAGCTCCTACGAGCAGTACTTC | CASSDSGSSYEQYF | TRBV2 | few | TRBJ2-7 | TRBD2
TGTGCCAGCAGTGCCATCGGGACAGGCTATGGCTACACCTTC | CASSAIGTGYGYTF | TRBV28 | few | TRBJ1-2 | TRBD1
TGCGCCAGCAGTCGACTAGCAGGGCAAGAGACCCAGTACTTC | CASSRLAGQETQYF | TRBV23-1 | few | TRBJ2-5 | TRBD2
TGCGCCAGCAGCTCCCGACTTATGACAGGGGAGGAGACCCAGTACTTC | CASSSRLMTGEETQYF | TRBV5-1 | few | TRBJ2-5 | TRBD1
TGTGCCAGCAGTACCCAGGGTACCTACGAGCAGTACTTC | CASSTQGTYEQYF | TRBV2 | . | TRBJ2-7 | .
TGTGCCAGCAGCACGGCAGGGGTCACTGAAGCTTTCTTT | CASSTAGVTEAFF | TRBV28 | . | TRBJ1-1 | .
TGTGCCATCAGTGAATCAGGAGGGGAGTATAGCAATCAGCCCCAGCATTTT | CAISESGGEYSNQPQHF | TRBV10-3 | . | TRBJ1-5 | .
TGTGCCTGGACTAGCGGGGGGCTGAACACCGGGGAGCTGTTTTTT | CAWTSGGLNTGELFF | TRBV30 | few | TRBJ2-2 | TRBD2
TGTGCCAGCAGTTATGGCGGCTATGGCTACACCTTC | CASSYGGYGYTF | TRBV6-5 | . | TRBJ1-2 | .
TGTGCCAGCTCACTCCTGGCTCACTCTGGAAACACCATATATTTT | CASSLLAHSGNTIYF | TRBV18 | once | TRBJ1-3 | .
TGTGCCAGCAGCGCCTCAAGACTAGCGGATCAAGAGACCCAGTACTTC | CASSASRLADQETQYF | TRBV9 | once | TRBJ2-5 | TRBD2
TGTGCCACCGAAACTAGCGGGCACACAGATACGCAGTATTTT | CATETSGHTDTQYF | TRBV10-3 | few | TRBJ2-3 | TRBD2
TGTGCCAGCAGTTCCAACACGAACACTGAAGCTTTCTTT | CASSSNTNTEAFF | TRBV2 | few | TRBJ1-1 | .
TGTGCCAGCAGCTTAGGACAGGAAGGCTATGGCTACACCTTC | CASSLGQEGYGYTF | TRBV7-2 | few | TRBJ1-2 | .
TGTGCCAGCAGCGACCGACTAGCGGGGGGTGAGACCCAGTACTTC | CASSDRLAGGETQYF | TRBV7-2 | . | TRBJ2-5 | TRBD2
TGTGCCAGCAGCCCCTGGGCCAGGGAGCAGTTCTTC | CASSPWAREQFF | TRBV5-6 | . | TRBJ2-1 | .
TGTGCCAGCAGCTTATGGGCTAGCGGGGGACGTGAGACCCAGTACTTC | CASSLWASGGRETQYF | TRBV7-2 | . | TRBJ2-5 | TRBD2
TGTGCCAGCTCACCTTCAGGGGGCTACGAGCAGTACTTC | CASSPSGGYEQYF | TRBV18 | . | TRBJ2-7 | TRBD1
TGCGCCAGCAGCCCGGGGGGGACAGGGTACCATGGCTACACCTTC | CASSPGGTGYHGYTF | TRBV5-1 | . | TRBJ1-2 | TRBD1
TGTGCCAGCAGCTTAGGCAGCGGGGGAAAAGAGACCCAGTACTTC | CASSLGSGGKETQYF | TRBV7-9 | few | TRBJ2-5 | TRBD2
TGTGCCAGCAGCGTAGGAAGGGGTAGCGGGGGGTTTGGGGAGACCCAGTACTTC | CASSVGRGSGGFGETQYF | TRBV9 | few | TRBJ2-5 | TRBD2
TGTGCCATCAAGGGGACAGGGCGTTCCTACGAGCAGTACTTC | CAIKGTGRSYEQYF | TRBV28 | . | TRBJ2-7 | TRBD1
TGTGCCAGCAGCTTGTCCGGGTTGGAAAAACTGTTTTTT | CASSLSGLEKLFF | TRBV5-4 | . | TRBJ1-4 | .
TGTGCCAGCAGTTCCTTCTCCGGGGTCACCGGGGAGCTGTTTTTT | CASSSFSGVTGELFF | TRBV27 | . | TRBJ2-2 | .
TGTGCCAGCAGTTACTGGGGCACCGCCGGGGAGCTGTTTTTT | CASSYWGTAGELFF | TRBV6-6 | . | TRBJ2-2 | .
TGTGCCAGCAGGGAGACAGGGTTTAACGAAAAACTGTTTTTT | CASRETGFNEKLFF | TRBV6-5 | few | TRBJ1-4 | TRBD1
TGTGCCAGCAGCTTAGACGACAGGGACCCAGAGACCCAGTACTTC | CASSLDDRDPETQYF | TRBV7-9 | . | TRBJ2-5 | TRBD1
TGTGCCAGCAGCTCACACCTAAGGACAGCCTCCTACGAGCAGTACTTC | CASSSHLRTASYEQYF | TRBV11-2 | few | TRBJ2-7 | .
TGTGCCAGCAGCTTGGACAGCCCCTACGAGCAGTACTTC | CASSLDSPYEQYF | TRBV11-2 | . | TRBJ2-7 | .
TGCAGCGTGAAGGGGGATTCGGAGGTGAACACTGAAGCTTTCTTT | CSVKGDSEVNTEAFF | TRBV29-1 | . | TRBJ1-1 | .
TGTGCCAGCAGTTTTCTGACAGGGGATAGGGGAGAGCAGTACTTC | CASSFLTGDRGEQYF | TRBV6-5 | . | TRBJ2-7 | TRBD1
TGCAGCGTCCGAGCGGGAGGACCCTACGAGCAGTACTTC | CSVRAGGPYEQYF | TRBV29-1 | few | TRBJ2-7 | TRBD2
TGCGCCAGCAGCTTGGTGGGGCGACACGAGCAGTACTTC | CASSLVGRHEQYF | TRBV5-1 | few | TRBJ2-7 | .
TGTGCCAGCAGCTTGTCGGGGACCGGGGAGCTGTTTTTT | CASSLSGTGELFF | TRBV7-9 | . | TRBJ2-2 | .
TGTGCCAGTAGTATTGAGAGGGCGGGCGGCTACACCTTC | CASSIERAGGYTF | TRBV19 | . | TRBJ1-2 | .
TGTGCCAGCAGCTTGACTAGCGGGGGAGAGACCCAGTACTTC | CASSLTSGGETQYF | TRBV5-6 | . | TRBJ2-5 | TRBD2
TGTGCCAGCAGGGAACTAGCGGGGGGACCCTACGAGCAGTACTTC | CASRELAGGPYEQYF | TRBV2 | . | TRBJ2-7 | TRBD2
TGTGCCAGCTCGCGTTACTCTAGGACAAGCTCCTACAATGAGCAGTTCTTC | CASSRYSRTSSYNEQFF | TRBV18 | . | TRBJ2-1 | .
TGCAGCGTTGACGGGGGTACAGATACGCAGTATTTT | CSVDGGTDTQYF | TRBV29-1 | . | TRBJ2-3 | .
TGTGCCACCAAGACAGGGGGCGAGTTCGGGTTCTTC | CATKTGGEFGFF | TRBV28 | few | TRBJ2-1 | TRBD1
TGTGCCATCAGTGGGACTAGCGGGGTCACAGATACGCAGTATTTT | CAISGTSGVTDTQYF | TRBV10-3 | few | TRBJ2-3 | TRBD2